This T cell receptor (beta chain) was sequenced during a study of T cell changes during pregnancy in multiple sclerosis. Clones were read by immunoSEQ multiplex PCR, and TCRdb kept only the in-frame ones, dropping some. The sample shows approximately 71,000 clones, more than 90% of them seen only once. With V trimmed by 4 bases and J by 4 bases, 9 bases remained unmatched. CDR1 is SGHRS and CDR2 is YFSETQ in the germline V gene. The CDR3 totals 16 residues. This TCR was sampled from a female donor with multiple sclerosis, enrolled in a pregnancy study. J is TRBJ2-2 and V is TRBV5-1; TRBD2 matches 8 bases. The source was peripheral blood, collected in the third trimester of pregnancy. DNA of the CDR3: TGCGCCAGCAGCCCGTTTAGCGGGACTGGCACCGGGGAGCTGTTTTTT. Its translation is CASSPFSGTGTGELFF.